This T cell receptor (beta chain) originates from a study of molecular identifiers for immune sequencing clone quantification. Methods described previously were used for bulk TCR libraries, and listed TCR primers were applied. TCRdb fed the PCR reads into MiXCR, producing one record per CDR3 protein. The table lists 300,000 to 350,000 distinct CDR3 sequences, about a fifth of them singletons. Between the trimmed V and J ends, which lost 3 bases and 10 bases, there was a span of 16 bases. Germline V gene lookup returns CDR1 SEHNR and CDR2 FQNEAQ (reference sequence). The length of the CDR3 is 14 residues. This clonotype was observed many times. Libraries from naive CD8 cells were generated from approximately 22,000 to 940,000 sorted cells (with 10%, 30% or 50% RNA). CD8+CD4-CCR7+CD45RA+ cells were sorted as naive CD8 T cells.

The gene calls are TRBV7-9 and TRBJ2-1, with D possibly being TRBD1 (6 bases). The TCR sequence derives from a human donor in good health. Some libraries in this study had Jurkat cell RNA spiked in. The sequencing input was naive CD8+ T cells from blood, with Jurkat cell RNA spiked in. Documented subset: FACS-sorted CD8+CD4-CCR7+CD45RA+ naive T cells. DNA of the CDR3: TGTGCCAGCAGCTTTGGACGTGCCAGGGGAGAGCAGTTCTTC. It encodes CASSFGRARGEQFF.